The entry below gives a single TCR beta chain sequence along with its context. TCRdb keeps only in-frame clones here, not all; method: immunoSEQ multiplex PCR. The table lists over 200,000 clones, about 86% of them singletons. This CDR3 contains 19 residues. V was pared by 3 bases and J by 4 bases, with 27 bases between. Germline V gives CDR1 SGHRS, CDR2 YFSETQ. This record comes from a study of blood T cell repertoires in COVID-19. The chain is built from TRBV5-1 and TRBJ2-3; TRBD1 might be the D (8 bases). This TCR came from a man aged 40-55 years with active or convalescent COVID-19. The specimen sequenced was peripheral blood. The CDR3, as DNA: TGCGCCAGCAGCTCGGGCAGGGGGCTAGCGGTCATGGGCGCAGATACGCAGTATTTT. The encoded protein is CASSSGRGLAVMGADTQYF.